This T cell receptor beta chain came from a study of T cells in Graves' hyperthyroidism and ophthalmopathy. Template material for amplifying TCR beta CDR3 regions consisted of RNA transcripts. A first-round RT-PCR of the TCR CDR3 used the HTBI primer set. MiXCR, applied by TCRdb to the multiplex PCR reads, yields one record per CDR3 protein. The repertoire includes about 570,000 distinct CDR3 sequences, around 46% of them detected once, and under 20% sits in the top ten. Diagnoses rested on clinical symptoms, serum thyroxine and TRAb, thyroid ultrasound and orbital computed tomography. CDR3 length: 19 amino acids. V lost 5 bases and J lost 5, with 25 bases in between. The V gene's germline CDR1 is SGHVS and CDR2 FQNEAQ. With respect to this clonotype: Antigen: not known.

Notes on the study in general: A model of 13 V-J pairs discriminated ophthalmopathy from stable hyperthyroidism. For ophthalmopathy, model prediction preceded onset by a median about 6 months. Most thyroid clonotypes expanded above 0.001 appeared in blood too.

The sequenced material came from peripheral blood or thyroid tissue (not recorded which). The chain has TRBV7-8 and TRBJ2-6; possible D gene TRBD2, 5 bases. This clonotype was sampled from an adult woman with Graves' disease, either hyperthyroidism or ophthalmopathy (not recorded which). CDR3 in amino acids: CASSPEVAPGERRANVLTF. In DNA, the CDR3 is TGTGCCAGCAGCCCCGAGGTAGCTCCCGGGGAGCGGAGGGCCAACGTCCTGACTTTC.